This T cell receptor (beta chain) emerged from a study of cytomegalovirus exposure and HLA in healthy donors. Regarding the study as a whole: A later analysis, which compared TCR beta chains of equal frequency, found the HLA-associated ones more clonally expanded.

After removal of 1 base from V and 1 base from J, the junction contained 4 bases not matched to a gene. Looked up from germline, CDR1 is MGHRA and CDR2 is YSYEKL. This CDR3 contains 16 residues. In the case of this clone: What it recognizes is unknown.

Donors consisted of healthy bone marrow donors. The PCR employed 60 Vbeta primers together with 13 Jbeta primers. Here immunoSEQ multiplex PCR was the method, and the copy in TCRdb shows in-frame clones only, minus some. This sample has 84,000 or so clones, with 70% to 80% found just once. Sequencing input: PBMCs. This sequence joins TRBV4-1 and TRBJ2-3; 8 nucleotides agree with TRBD1. The clonotype was recovered from a man aged 50 or older in good health and CMV-seronegative. In DNA form, the CDR3 reads TGCGCCAGCAGCCAAGGGGACAGGTGGGGCACAGATACGCAGTATTTT. Residues: CASSQGDRWGTDTQYF.